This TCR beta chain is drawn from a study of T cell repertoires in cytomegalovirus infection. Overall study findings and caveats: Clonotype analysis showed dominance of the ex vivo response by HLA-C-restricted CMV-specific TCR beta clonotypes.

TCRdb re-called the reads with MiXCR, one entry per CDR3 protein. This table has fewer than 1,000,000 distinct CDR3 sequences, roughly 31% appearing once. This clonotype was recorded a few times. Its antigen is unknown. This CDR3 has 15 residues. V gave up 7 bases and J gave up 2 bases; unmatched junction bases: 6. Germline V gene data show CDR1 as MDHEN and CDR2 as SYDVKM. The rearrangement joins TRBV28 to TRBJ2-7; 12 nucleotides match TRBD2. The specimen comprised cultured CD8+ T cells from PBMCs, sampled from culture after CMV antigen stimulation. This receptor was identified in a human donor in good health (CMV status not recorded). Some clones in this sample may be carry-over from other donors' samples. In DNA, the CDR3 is TGTGCCAGCACCAAGACTAGCGGGGGACCCTACGAGCAGTACGTC. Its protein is CASTKTSGGPYEQYV.